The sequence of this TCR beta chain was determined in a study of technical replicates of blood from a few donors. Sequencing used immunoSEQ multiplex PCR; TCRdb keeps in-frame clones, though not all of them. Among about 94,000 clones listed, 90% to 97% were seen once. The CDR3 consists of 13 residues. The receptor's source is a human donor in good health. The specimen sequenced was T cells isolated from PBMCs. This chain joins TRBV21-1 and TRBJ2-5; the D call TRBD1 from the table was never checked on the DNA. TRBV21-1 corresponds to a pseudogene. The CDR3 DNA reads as TGTGCCAGCAGCAAGGACAGGGCAGAGACCCAGTACTTC. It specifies CASSKDRAETQYF.